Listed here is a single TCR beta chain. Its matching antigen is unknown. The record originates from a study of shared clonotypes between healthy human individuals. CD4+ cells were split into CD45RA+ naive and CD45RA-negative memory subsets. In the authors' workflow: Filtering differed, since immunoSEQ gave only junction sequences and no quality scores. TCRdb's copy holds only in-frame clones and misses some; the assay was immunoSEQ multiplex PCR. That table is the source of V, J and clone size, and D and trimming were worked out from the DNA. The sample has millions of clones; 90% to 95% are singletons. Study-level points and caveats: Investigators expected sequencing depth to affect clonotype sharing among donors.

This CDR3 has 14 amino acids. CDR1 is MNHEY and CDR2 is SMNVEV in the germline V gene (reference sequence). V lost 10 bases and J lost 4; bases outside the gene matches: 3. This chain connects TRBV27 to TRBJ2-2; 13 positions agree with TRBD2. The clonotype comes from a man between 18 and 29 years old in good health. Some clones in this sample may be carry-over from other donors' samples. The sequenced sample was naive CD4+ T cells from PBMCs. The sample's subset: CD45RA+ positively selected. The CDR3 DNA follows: TGTGCCACAAGACTAGCGGGAGGCACCGGGGAGCTGTTTTTT. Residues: CATRLAGGTGELFF.